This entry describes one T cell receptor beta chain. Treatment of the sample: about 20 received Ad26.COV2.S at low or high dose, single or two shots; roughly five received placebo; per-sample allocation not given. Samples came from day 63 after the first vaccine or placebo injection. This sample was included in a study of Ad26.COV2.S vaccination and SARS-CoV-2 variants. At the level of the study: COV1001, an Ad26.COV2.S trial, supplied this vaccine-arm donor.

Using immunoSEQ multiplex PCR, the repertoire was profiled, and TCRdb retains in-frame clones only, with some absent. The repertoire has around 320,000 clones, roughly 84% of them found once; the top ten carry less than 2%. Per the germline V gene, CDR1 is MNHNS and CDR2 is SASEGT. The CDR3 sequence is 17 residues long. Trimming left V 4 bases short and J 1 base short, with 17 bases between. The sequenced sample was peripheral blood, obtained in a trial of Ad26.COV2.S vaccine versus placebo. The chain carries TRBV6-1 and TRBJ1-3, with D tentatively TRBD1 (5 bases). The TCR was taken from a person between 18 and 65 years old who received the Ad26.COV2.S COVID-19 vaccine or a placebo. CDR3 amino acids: CASSGLGGGSSGNTIYF. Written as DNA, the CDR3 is TGTGCCAGCAGTGGCCTTGGTGGGGGATCATCTGGAAACACCATATATTTT.